These T cell receptor beta chains were read from a single sample in a study of cytomegalovirus exposure and HLA in healthy donors. Data came from immunoSEQ multiplex PCR; TCRdb stores just in-frame clones and leaves some out. The data show some 200,000 clones, roughly 80% seen once. Sequencing was done on a sample of PBMCs. The receptors come from a woman between 50 and 59 years old in good health and CMV-seropositive. The CDR3 runs from the conserved cysteine through the conserved F or W. Each record gives: V gene, J gene, clone size, D gene, CDR3 DNA, CDR3 protein. The D gene is left open where the match is weak. Clone size is stated in some rows and not others, as once, few, many or a class when expanded.

TRBV6-1	TRBJ2-3	.	TRBD2	TGTGCCAGCAGCGAACGGAGCGGGAGAGTGACAGATACGCAGTATTTT	CASSERSGRVTDTQYF
TRBV19	TRBJ2-3	.	.	TGTGCCAGTATGGGACTTTATACGCAGTATTTT	CASMGLYTQYF
TRBV29-1	TRBJ2-7	few	.	TGCAGCGTTGTTGGGCTCTTCTACGAGCAGTACTTC	CSVVGLFYEQYF
TRBV28	TRBJ2-3	.	.	TGTGCCAGCAGACTAGGGGGGGAGTATCATACGCAGTATTTT	CASRLGGEYHTQYF
TRBV28	TRBJ1-4	.	TRBD1	TGTGCCAGCACCCTCCAGGGGGCCGTTAATGAAAAACTGTTTTTT	CASTLQGAVNEKLFF
TRBV6-5	TRBJ2-5	few	TRBD1	TGTGCCAGCAGTTACCGGGACAGGGGCTTGGAGACCCAGTACTTC	CASSYRDRGLETQYF
TRBV6-5	TRBJ1-2	.	.	TGTGCCAGCAGTGAAGGGGAACCTCTCGTCGGCTACACCTTC	CASSEGEPLVGYTF
TRBV5-4	TRBJ1-2	.	TRBD1	TGTGCCAGCAGTTTTACAGGGGATCCTGGCTACACCTTC	CASSFTGDPGYTF
TRBV19	TRBJ2-5	.	TRBD2	TGTGCCAGTAGTATTGGTATAGCGGGGGGACTCCGGGGTGAGACCCAGTACTTC	CASSIGIAGGLRGETQYF
TRBV28	TRBJ2-2	.	TRBD2	TGTGCCAGCAGTTCCCTCTTAGGACTAGCGGTCGGCACCGGGGAGCTGTTTTTT	CASSSLLGLAVGTGELFF
TRBV6-1	TRBJ2-6	once	.	TGTGCCAGCAGTGAAGCACCTCCCGTCCTCTCTGGGGCCAACGGCCTGACTTTC	CASSEAPPVLSGANGLTF
TRBV6-5	TRBJ2-6	.	.	TGTGCCAGCAGTTACTCAGATCTCTCTGGGGCCAACGGCCTGACTTTC	CASSYSDLSGANGLTF
TRBV5-1	TRBJ2-1	.	.	TGCGCCAGCAGCTTGCTCGTGGGGGGTAGCGCTACCGGGGGTGAGCAGTTCTTC	CASSLLVGGSATGGEQFF
TRBV6-5	TRBJ1-1	.	.	TGTGCCAGCAGTTACTCGTATCGGGACACTGAAGCTTTCTTT	CASSYSYRDTEAFF
TRBV10-3	TRBJ2-5	.	.	TGTGCCATCAGTGAGTTCAGACAGGTGACGGAGGAGACCCAGTACTTC	CAISEFRQVTEETQYF
TRBV19	TRBJ2-3	.	TRBD2	TGTGCCAGTAGTATGAGACTAGCGGGAAGCACAGATACGCAGTATTTT	CASSMRLAGSTDTQYF